The source of this T cell receptor beta chain is a study of T cells in Graves' hyperthyroidism and ophthalmopathy. Trimming removed 7 bases from V and 1 base from J, with 12 bases in between. The CDR3 covers 14 residues. Germline values: CDR1 MNHEY, CDR2 SVGEGT. There are many counts of this clonotype. RNA transcripts served as the template for amplifying TCR beta CDR3 regions. With the HTBI primer set, the TCR CDR3 went through a first round of RT-PCR. TCRdb used MiXCR to reprocess the multiplex PCR reads, holding one entry per CDR3 protein. The sample holds some 500,000 distinct CDR3 sequences, about 16% seen once.

Sequenced material: blood. The rearrangement joins TRBV6-2 or TRBV6-3 to TRBJ2-3, with D perhaps TRBD2 (5 bases). This TCR came from a woman aged 25 to 39 with Graves' ophthalmopathy. CDR3 residues: CASIRDGGTDTQYF. CDR3 DNA: TGTGCCAGCATCCGTGACGGGGGCACAGATACGCAGTATTTT.